A selection of T cell receptor beta chains follows, all from one sample in a study of T cell responses to AZD1222 COVID-19 vaccine. Only in-frame clones appear in the TCRdb table, and some are missing; sequencing was by immunoSEQ multiplex PCR. The sample shows about 120,000 clones, roughly 86% of them seen only once. The sequencing here drew on peripheral blood, taken 28 days after the second AZD1222 dose. All receptors derive from an adult who received the AZD1222 COVID-19 vaccine. CDR3s include the opening cysteine and the closing phenylalanine or tryptophan. A D gene is named only where the DNA matches it firmly. Size is omitted from some rows. Given values are once, few, many or a class for expanded clones.

j_gene | abundance | len | v_gene | d_gene | CDR3aa | CDR3nt
TRBJ1-1 | . | 13 | TRBV7-6 | . | CASLAQMGTEAFF | TGTGCCAGCTTGGCACAGATGGGCACTGAAGCTTTCTTT
TRBJ1-5 | . | 14 | TRBV6-2/TRBV6-3 | . | CASSYRDGRWPQHF | TGTGCCAGCAGTTACCGGGACGGCCGGTGGCCCCAGCATTTT
TRBJ2-1 | . | 12 | TRBV19 | . | CATTTGLNEQFF | TGTGCCACCACGACAGGACTCAATGAGCAGTTCTTC
TRBJ1-3 | . | 14 | TRBV7-3 | . | CASSLTGSGNTIYF | TGTGCCAGCAGCTTAACGGGCTCTGGAAACACCATATATTTT
TRBJ2-7 | . | 15 | TRBV10-3 | TRBD1 | CAISPGQISIYEQYF | TGTGCCATCAGCCCGGGACAGATCAGCATCTACGAGCAGTACTTC
TRBJ2-1 | . | 15 | TRBV27 | TRBD1 | CASSPGQGAHNEQFF | TGTGCCAGCAGTCCGGGACAGGGGGCCCACAATGAGCAGTTCTTC
TRBJ1-2 | . | 17 | TRBV4-3 | . | CASSRIHRVPQGYGYTF | TGCGCCAGCAGCCGGATACACCGGGTCCCTCAGGGCTATGGCTACACCTTC
TRBJ2-3 | . | 14 | TRBV10-3 | . | CAISERVQGDTQYF | TGTGCCATCAGTGAGAGAGTCCAGGGCGATACGCAGTATTTT
TRBJ1-2 | . | 14 | TRBV6-4 | TRBD1 | CASSSGTGADGYTF | TGTGCCAGCAGCTCCGGGACAGGGGCAGATGGCTACACCTTC
TRBJ2-3 | . | 15 | TRBV6-4 | . | CASSDSTGEGDTQYF | TGTGCCAGCAGTGACTCGACAGGGGAGGGAGATACGCAGTATTTT
TRBJ1-1 | . | 14 | TRBV9 | . | CASSGGPINTEAFF | TGTGCCAGCAGCGGTGGACCGATAAACACTGAAGCTTTCTTT
TRBJ2-7 | . | 14 | TRBV27 | . | CASKLRDTSYEQYF | TGTGCCAGCAAACTACGGGACACCAGCTACGAGCAGTACTTC
TRBJ2-2 | . | 13 | TRBV11-3 | . | CASSSGDAGELFF | TGTGCCAGCAGCTCCGGAGACGCCGGGGAGCTGTTTTTT
TRBJ2-1 | . | 15 | TRBV13 | TRBD2 | CASSLWGTKYNEQFF | TGTGCCAGCAGCTTATGGGGGACTAAATACAATGAGCAGTTCTTC
TRBJ1-1 | . | 14 | TRBV5-1 | TRBD1 | CASRQGAQRTEAFF | TGCGCCAGCAGACAGGGGGCACAGAGGACTGAAGCTTTCTTT
TRBJ1-6 | . | 15 | TRBV19 | . | CASSPGDRGDSPLHF | TGTGCCAGTAGTCCCGGCGATAGGGGGGATTCACCCCTCCACTTT
TRBJ2-5 | . | 14 | TRBV27 | . | CASSLDPEQETQYF | TGTGCCAGCAGTTTAGACCCGGAACAAGAGACCCAGTACTTC
TRBJ2-5 | . | 14 | TRBV5-4 | TRBD1 | CASSPDRGVETQYF | TGTGCCAGCAGCCCAGACAGGGGCGTAGAGACCCAGTACTTC
TRBJ2-3 | . | 15 | TRBV6-5 | . | CAIKRGEASTDTQYF | TGTGCCATCAAGCGTGGGGAAGCTAGCACAGATACGCAGTATTTT
TRBJ1-4 | . | 15 | TRBV30 | . | CAWRGLGRTNEKLFF | TGTGCCTGGAGGGGATTAGGGAGGACTAATGAAAAACTGTTTTTT
TRBJ1-4 | . | 15 | TRBV2 | TRBD1 | CASRDGTGINEKLFF | TGTGCCAGCAGGGACGGGACAGGGATCAACGAAAAACTGTTTTTT
TRBJ1-4 | . | 15 | TRBV9 | . | CASSTHGGLNEKLFF | TGTGCCAGCAGCACCCACGGCGGGCTTAATGAAAAACTGTTTTTT
TRBJ1-6 | . | 15 | TRBV24-1 | . | CATSASTGPNSPLHF | TGTGCCACCAGTGCCTCGACAGGTCCTAATTCACCCCTCCACTTT
TRBJ1-2 | . | 14 | TRBV28 | TRBD1 | CASRDRGEVYGYTF | TGTGCCAGCAGGGACAGGGGGGAAGTCTATGGCTACACCTTC
TRBJ1-2 | . | 14 | TRBV6-2/TRBV6-3 | . | CASSLPTAYYGYTF | TGTGCCAGCAGTTTACCAACAGCCTACTATGGCTACACCTTC
TRBJ2-7 | . | 13 | TRBV3-1/TRBV3-2 | . | CASTGTNTYEQYF | TGTGCCAGCACTGGGACAAATACCTACGAGCAGTACTTC
TRBJ1-6 | . | 13 | TRBV19 | TRBD1 | CASSLQGDSPLHF | TGTGCCAGTAGTCTGCAGGGGGATTCACCCCTCCACTTT
TRBJ2-2 | . | 15 | TRBV28 | TRBD1 | CASSPRTGAPGELFF | TGTGCCAGCAGTCCCCGGACAGGGGCCCCCGGGGAGCTGTTTTTT
TRBJ2-7 | . | 12 | TRBV7-9 | . | CASSPLGYEQYF | TGTGCCAGCAGCCCCCTAGGCTACGAGCAGTACTTC
TRBJ2-7 | once | 17 | TRBV7-2 | TRBD1 | CASSLQGGQGMSYEQYF | TGTGCCAGCAGCCTACAAGGGGGACAGGGGATGTCCTACGAGCAGTACTTC
TRBJ1-3 | . | 17 | TRBV10-3 | . | CAISGDFGGLAGNTIYF | TGTGCCATCAGTGGCGATTTCGGAGGACTTGCTGGAAACACCATATATTTT
TRBJ1-1 | few | 13 | TRBV6-4 | . | CASRRTTNTEAFF | TGTGCCAGCAGGCGGACAACCAACACTGAAGCTTTCTTT
TRBJ1-5 | . | 13 | TRBV6-2/TRBV6-3 | . | CASSSWGNQPQHF | TGTGCCAGCAGTTCTTGGGGCAATCAGCCCCAGCATTTT
TRBJ1-5 | . | 16 | TRBV5-1 | . | CASSSGDPDSNQPQHF | TGCGCCAGCAGCTCCGGAGACCCCGATAGCAATCAGCCCCAGCATTTT
TRBJ2-7 | . | 18 | TRBV2 | . | CASSVGRGKRGSSYEQYF | TGTGCCAGCAGTGTGGGGCGGGGTAAACGGGGGTCGTCCTACGAGCAGTACTTC